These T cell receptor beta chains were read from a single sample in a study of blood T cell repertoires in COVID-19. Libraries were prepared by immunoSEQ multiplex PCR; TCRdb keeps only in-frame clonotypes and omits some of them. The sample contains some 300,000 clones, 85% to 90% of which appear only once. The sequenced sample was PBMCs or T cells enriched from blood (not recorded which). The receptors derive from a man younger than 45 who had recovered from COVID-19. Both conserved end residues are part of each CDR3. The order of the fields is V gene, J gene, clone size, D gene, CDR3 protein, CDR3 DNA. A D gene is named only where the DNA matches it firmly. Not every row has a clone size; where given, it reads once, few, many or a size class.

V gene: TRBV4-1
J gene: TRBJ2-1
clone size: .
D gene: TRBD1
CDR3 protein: CASSQTPTGGNEQFF
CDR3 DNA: TGCGCCAGCAGCCAAACTCCGACAGGGGGCAATGAGCAGTTCTTC

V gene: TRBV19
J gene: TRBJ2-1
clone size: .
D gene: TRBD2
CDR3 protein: CASSIDLWREPQGEQFF
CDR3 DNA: TGTGCCAGTAGTATAGATCTGTGGCGGGAGCCCCAGGGTGAGCAGTTCTTC

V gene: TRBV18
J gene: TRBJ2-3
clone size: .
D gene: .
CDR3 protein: CASSLRDLGTDTQYF
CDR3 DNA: TGTGCCAGCTCACTCCGGGACTTGGGCACAGATACGCAGTATTTT

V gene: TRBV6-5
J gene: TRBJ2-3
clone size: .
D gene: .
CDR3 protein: CASSPQPSTDTQYF
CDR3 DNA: TGTGCCAGCAGCCCACAGCCCAGCACAGATACGCAGTATTTT

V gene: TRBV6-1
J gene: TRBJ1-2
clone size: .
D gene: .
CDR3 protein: CASSEERVGASGTF
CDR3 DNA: TGTGCCAGCAGTGAAGAGCGAGTTGGGGCCTCAGGAACCTTC

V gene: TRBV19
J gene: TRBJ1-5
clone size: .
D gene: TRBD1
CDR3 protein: CASSGGQRSNQPQHF
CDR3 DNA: TGTGCCAGTAGTGGGGGACAGAGGAGCAATCAGCCCCAGCATTTT

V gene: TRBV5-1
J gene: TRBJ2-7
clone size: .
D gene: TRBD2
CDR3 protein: CASSKGTSAAYEQYF
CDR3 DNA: TGCGCCAGCAGCAAAGGGACTAGCGCAGCCTACGAGCAGTACTTC

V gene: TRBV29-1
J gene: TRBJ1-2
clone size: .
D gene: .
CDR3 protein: CSTRSGGIYGYTF
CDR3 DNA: TGCAGCACGAGATCGGGAGGGATCTATGGCTACACCTTC

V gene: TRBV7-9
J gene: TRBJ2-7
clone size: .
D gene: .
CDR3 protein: CASSPGHQRAYEQYF
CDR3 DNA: TGTGCCAGCAGCCCGGGACACCAACGGGCCTACGAGCAGTACTTC

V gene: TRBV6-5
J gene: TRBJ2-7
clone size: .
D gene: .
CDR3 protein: CASSTSGTEQYF
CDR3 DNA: TGTGCCAGCAGCACTTCGGGTACCGAGCAGTACTTC

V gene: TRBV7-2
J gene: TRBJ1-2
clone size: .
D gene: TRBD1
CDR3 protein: CASTEGQGHYGYTF
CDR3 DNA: TGTGCCAGCACCGAGGGACAGGGCCACTATGGCTACACCTTC

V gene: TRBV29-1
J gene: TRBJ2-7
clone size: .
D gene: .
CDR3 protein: CSVENRNTGSSSSYEQYF
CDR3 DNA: TGCAGCGTTGAAAACAGGAACACCGGGAGCTCAAGCTCCTACGAGCAGTACTTC

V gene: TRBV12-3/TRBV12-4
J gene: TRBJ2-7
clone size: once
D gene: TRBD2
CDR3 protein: CASRGTSGRWYF
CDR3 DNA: TGTGCCAGCAGGGGGACTAGCGGGAGATGGTACTTC

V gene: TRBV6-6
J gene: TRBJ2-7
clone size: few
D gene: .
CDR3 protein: CASSLAYRSYEQYF
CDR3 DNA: TGTGCCAGCAGTTTGGCATACCGCTCCTACGAGCAGTACTTC

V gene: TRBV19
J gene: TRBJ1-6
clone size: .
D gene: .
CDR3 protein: CASSPAGGAVGSPLHF
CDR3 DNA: TGTGCCAGTAGCCCGGCGGGGGGCGCGGTGGGGTCACCCCTCCACTTT

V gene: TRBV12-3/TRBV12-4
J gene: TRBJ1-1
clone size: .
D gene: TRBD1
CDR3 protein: CASTLQGALRAFF
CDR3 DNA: TGTGCCAGCACGCTACAGGGGGCGCTTCGAGCTTTCTTT

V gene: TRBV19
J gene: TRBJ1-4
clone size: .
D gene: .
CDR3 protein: CASSVLRERLEKLFF
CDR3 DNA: TGTGCCAGTTCGGTCCTTCGGGAGCGATTGGAAAAACTGTTTTTT

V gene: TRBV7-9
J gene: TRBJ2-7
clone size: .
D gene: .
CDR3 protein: CASSRTEAYEQYF
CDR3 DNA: TGTGCCAGCAGCAGGACAGAAGCCTACGAGCAGTACTTC

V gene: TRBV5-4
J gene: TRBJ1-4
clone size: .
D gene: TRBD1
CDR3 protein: CASSLAFGTAEKLFF
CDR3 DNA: TGTGCCAGCAGCTTGGCCTTCGGGACAGCCGAGAAACTGTTTTTT

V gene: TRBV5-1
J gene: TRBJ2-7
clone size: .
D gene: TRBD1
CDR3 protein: CASSLVGQGHHEQYF
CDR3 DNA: TGCGCCAGCAGCTTGGTGGGACAGGGCCACCACGAGCAGTACTTC

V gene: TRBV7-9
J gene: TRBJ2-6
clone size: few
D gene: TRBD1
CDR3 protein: CASSRTGGASGANVLTF
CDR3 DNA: TGTGCCAGCAGCCGCACAGGGGGCGCCTCTGGGGCCAACGTCCTGACTTTC

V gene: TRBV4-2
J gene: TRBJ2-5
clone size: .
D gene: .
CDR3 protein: CASSPRGQGYQETQYF
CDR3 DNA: TGTGCCAGCAGTCCAAGAGGGCAGGGGTACCAAGAGACCCAGTACTTC

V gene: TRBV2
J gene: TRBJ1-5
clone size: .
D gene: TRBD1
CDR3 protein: CARAGQGSNQPQHF
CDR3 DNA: TGTGCCAGAGCTGGACAGGGCAGCAATCAGCCCCAGCATTTT

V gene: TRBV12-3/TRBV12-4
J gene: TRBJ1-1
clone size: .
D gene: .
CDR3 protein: CASRVQGAEAFF
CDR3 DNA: TGTGCCAGCAGGGTACAGGGAGCTGAAGCTTTCTTT

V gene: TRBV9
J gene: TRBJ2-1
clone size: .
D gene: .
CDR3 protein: CASSVEGHNEQFF
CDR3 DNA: TGTGCCAGCAGCGTGGAGGGCCACAATGAGCAGTTCTTC

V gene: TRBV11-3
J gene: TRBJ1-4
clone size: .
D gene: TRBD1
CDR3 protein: CASSPTGQDREKLFF
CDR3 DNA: TGTGCCAGCAGCCCGACGGGACAGGATAGGGAAAAACTGTTTTTT

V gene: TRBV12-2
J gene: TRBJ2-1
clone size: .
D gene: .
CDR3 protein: CASRLVRGLSGSGSTHNEQFF
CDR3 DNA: TGTGCAAGTCGCTTAGTTAGGGGGTTAAGCGGGAGTGGCTCCACACACAATGAGCAGTTCTTC

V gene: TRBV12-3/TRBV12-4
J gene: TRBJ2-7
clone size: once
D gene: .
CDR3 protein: CASTPAGAREQYF
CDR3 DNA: TGTGCCAGCACCCCCGCGGGCGCAAGGGAGCAGTACTTC

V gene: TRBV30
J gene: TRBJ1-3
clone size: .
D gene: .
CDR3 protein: CAWSAGNSPGNTIYF
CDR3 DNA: TGTGCCTGGAGTGCGGGGAATTCCCCTGGAAACACCATATATTTT

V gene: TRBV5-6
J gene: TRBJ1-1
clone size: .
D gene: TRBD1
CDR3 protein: CASSLGLQGARGAFF
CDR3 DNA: TGTGCCAGCAGCTTGGGACTACAGGGGGCGCGAGGAGCTTTCTTT

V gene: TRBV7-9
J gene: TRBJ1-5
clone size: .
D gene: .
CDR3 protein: CASSMGGAPGQPQHF
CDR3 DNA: TGTGCCAGCTCCATGGGGGGGGCTCCAGGTCAGCCCCAGCATTTT

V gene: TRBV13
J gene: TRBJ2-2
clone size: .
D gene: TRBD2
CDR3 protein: CASSLGAAGVENTGELFF
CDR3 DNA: TGTGCCAGCAGCTTAGGGGCGGCGGGGGTTGAGAACACCGGGGAGCTGTTTTTT

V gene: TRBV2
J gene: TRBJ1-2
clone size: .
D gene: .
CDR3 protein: CAISDRYGYTF
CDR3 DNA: TGTGCCATTTCCGACAGGTATGGCTACACCTTC

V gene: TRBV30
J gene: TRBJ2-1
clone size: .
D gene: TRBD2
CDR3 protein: CAWSLGTSNEQFF
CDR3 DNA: TGTGCCTGGAGCCTCGGGACTAGCAATGAGCAGTTCTTC

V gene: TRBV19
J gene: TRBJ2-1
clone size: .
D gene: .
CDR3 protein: CASMASLVYNEQFF
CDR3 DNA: TGTGCCAGTATGGCTAGCTTAGTCTACAATGAGCAGTTCTTC

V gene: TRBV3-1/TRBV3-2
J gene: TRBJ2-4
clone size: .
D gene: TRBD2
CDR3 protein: CASSLAGVVGIQYF
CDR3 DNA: TGTGCCAGCAGCCTGGCGGGAGTGGTCGGCATTCAGTACTTC

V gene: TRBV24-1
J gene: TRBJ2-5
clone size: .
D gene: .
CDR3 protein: CATGQGLQETQYF
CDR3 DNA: TGTGCCACCGGCCAGGGGCTCCAGGAGACCCAGTACTTC

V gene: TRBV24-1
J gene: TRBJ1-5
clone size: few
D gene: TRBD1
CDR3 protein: CATSGTGMGNQPQHF
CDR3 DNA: TGTGCCACCAGTGGGACAGGGATGGGCAATCAGCCCCAGCATTTT

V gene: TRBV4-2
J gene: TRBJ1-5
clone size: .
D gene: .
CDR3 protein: CASSQARGQNQPQHF
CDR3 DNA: TGTGCCAGCAGCCAAGCCCGGGGACAAAATCAGCCCCAGCATTTT

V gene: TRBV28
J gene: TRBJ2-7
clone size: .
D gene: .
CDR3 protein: CASSLGGPNYEQYF
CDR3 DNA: TGTGCCAGCAGTTTGGGGGGGCCCAACTACGAGCAGTACTTC

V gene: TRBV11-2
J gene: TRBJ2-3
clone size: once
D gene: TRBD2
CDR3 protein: CASSSLAGGVADTQYF
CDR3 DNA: TGTGCCAGCAGTAGCCTAGCGGGAGGGGTGGCAGATACGCAGTATTTT

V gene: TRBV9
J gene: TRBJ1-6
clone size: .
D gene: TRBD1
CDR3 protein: CASSVGDRGLSPLHF
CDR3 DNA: TGTGCCAGCAGCGTAGGGGACAGGGGGCTATCACCCCTCCACTTT

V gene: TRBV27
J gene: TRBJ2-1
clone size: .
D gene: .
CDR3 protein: CASSLYRPLYNEQFF
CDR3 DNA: TGTGCCAGCAGTTTATACAGACCCCTCTACAATGAGCAGTTCTTC

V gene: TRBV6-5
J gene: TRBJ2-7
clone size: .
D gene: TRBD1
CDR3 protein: CASREDRTSSYEQYF
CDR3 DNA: TGTGCCAGCAGGGAGGACAGGACGAGCTCCTACGAGCAGTACTTC

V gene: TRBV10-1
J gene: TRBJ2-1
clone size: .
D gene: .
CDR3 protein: CASRVTSYNEQFF
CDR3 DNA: TGCGCCAGCAGGGTAACATCCTACAATGAGCAGTTCTTC

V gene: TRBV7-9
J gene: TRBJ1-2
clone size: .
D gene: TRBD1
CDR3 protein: CASGYRGDGYTF
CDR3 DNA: TGTGCCAGCGGTTACAGGGGCGACGGCTACACCTTC

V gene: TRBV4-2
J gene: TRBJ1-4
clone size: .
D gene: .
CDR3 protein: CASSRPPQSGEEGKLFF
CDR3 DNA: TGTGCCAGCAGCCGCCCCCCCCAGTCGGGGGAAGAGGGAAAACTGTTTTTT

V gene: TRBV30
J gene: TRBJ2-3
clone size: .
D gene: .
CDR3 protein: CAWSVGTGFEDTQYF
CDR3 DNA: TGTGCCTGGAGTGTCGGAACGGGATTCGAAGATACGCAGTATTTT

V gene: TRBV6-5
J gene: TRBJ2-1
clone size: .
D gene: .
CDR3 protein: CATLFLGEQFF
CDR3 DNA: TGTGCCACCTTGTTCCTCGGTGAGCAGTTCTTC

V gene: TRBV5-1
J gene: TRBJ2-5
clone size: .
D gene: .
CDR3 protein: CASSIGTGGAKYQETQYF
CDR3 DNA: TGCGCCAGCAGCATAGGAACAGGGGGGGCCAAGTACCAAGAGACCCAGTACTTC

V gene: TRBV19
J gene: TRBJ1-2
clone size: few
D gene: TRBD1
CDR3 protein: CASSIRPAGGIDGYTF
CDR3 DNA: TGTGCCAGTAGTATTCGCCCTGCAGGGGGCATCGATGGCTACACCTTC

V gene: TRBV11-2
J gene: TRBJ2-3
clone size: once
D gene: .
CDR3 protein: CASSSPALQSGTQYF
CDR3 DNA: TGTGCCAGCAGCTCACCTGCATTACAAAGCGGTACGCAGTATTTT

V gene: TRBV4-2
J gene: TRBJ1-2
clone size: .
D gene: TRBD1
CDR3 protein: CASKVGQGERGYTF
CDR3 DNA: TGTGCCAGCAAGGTGGGACAGGGGGAACGAGGCTACACCTTC